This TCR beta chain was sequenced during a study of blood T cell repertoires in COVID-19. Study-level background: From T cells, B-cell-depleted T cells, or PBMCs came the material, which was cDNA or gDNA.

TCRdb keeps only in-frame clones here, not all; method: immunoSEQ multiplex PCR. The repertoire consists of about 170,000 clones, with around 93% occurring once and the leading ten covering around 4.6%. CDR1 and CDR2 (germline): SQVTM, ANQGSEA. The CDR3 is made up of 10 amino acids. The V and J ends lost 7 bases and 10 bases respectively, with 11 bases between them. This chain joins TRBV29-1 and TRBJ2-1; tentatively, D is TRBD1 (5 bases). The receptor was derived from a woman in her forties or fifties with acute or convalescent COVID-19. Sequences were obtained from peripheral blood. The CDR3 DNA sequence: TGCAGCGGCAGGGCCTTAGAGCAGTTCTTC. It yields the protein CSGRALEQFF.